This T cell receptor beta chain originates from a study of CD8 T cells in Susac syndrome. Study as a whole: When their blood was taken, the Susac syndrome patients had either not yet had any therapy, were taking corticosteroids, or were taking intravenous immunoglobulin alone.

With random hexamers, reverse transcription was performed on about 0.45 to 1 ug of RNA. TCRdb re-called the immunoSEQ multiplex PCR reads through MiXCR, storing one row per CDR3 protein. Counted here are 70,000 to 85,000 distinct CDR3 sequences, roughly 96% occurring once; the ten biggest clones make up approximately 0.42%. The germline V and J ends were trimmed by 0 bases and 2 bases, with 12 bases remaining between them. Germline lookup yields CDR1 SGHRS and CDR2 YFSETQ. The CDR3 has 15 amino acids. The J gene is TRBJ2-7, the V gene TRBV5-1, with D unresolved. The specimen was CD8+ T cells from PBMCs. This sequence was found in a human donor with Susac syndrome. The CDR3 DNA sequence: TGCGCCAGCAGCTTGGCCGGGCAGAGCACCTACGAGCAGTACTTC. This encodes CASSLAGQSTYEQYF.